This paragraph reports one T cell receptor (beta chain). Here immunoSEQ multiplex PCR was the method, and the copy in TCRdb shows in-frame clones only, minus some. The table has about 50,000 clones, less than 95% seen once. This sample was included in a study of blood T cell repertoires in COVID-19. For the study at large: COVID-19 samples collected from the United States, Italy and Spain covered acute and convalescent phases. Nucleic acid was either cDNA or gDNA, and it came from T cells, B-cell-depleted T cells, or PBMCs.

The CDR3 is 11 residues long. Per the germline V gene, CDR1 is SQVTM and CDR2 is ANQGSEA. The V and J ends lost 5 bases and 5 bases respectively, with 6 bases between them. The gene calls are TRBV29-1 and TRBJ2-2; D might be TRBD2 (5 bases). This clonotype was obtained from a middle-aged man with acute or convalescent COVID-19. The source material was peripheral blood. The CDR3 loop is CSVSGTGELFF. DNA of the CDR3: TGCAGCGTTTCGGGGACCGGGGAGCTGTTTTTT.